This record covers a single T cell receptor beta chain. This sample is part of a study of blood T cell repertoires in COVID-19. Overall study context: Samples came from the United States, Italy and Spain, spanning acute and convalescent COVID-19.

As originally analysed: The authors estimated nucleated cell counts from reference gene primer amplification. Generated by immunoSEQ multiplex PCR, the TCRdb table keeps only in-frame clones and is missing some. That table is the source of V, J and clone size, and D and trimming were worked out from the DNA. The sample lists 130,000 to 150,000 clones, approximately 80% occurring once. Trimming took 4 bases from V and 0 from J, leaving 9 bases between them. The V gene's germline CDR1 is MNHEY and CDR2 SMNVEV (reference sequence). The CDR3 sequence is 15 residues long. The rearrangement links TRBV27 to TRBJ2-2; tentative D call: TRBD2 (6 bases). The sequenced sample was peripheral blood. The TCR sequence derives from a man between 65 and 85 years old who had recovered from COVID-19. CDR3 residues: CASSSRLANTGELFF. The DNA of the CDR3 is TGTGCCAGCAGTTCTCGACTAGCGAACACCGGGGAGCTGTTTTTT.